Following are 20 T cell receptor beta chains from one sample sequenced in a study of human T cells and chemical hapten exposure. Time point here: patch test 1, 2 weeks after DPC sensitization. Treatment given: therapeutic diphenylcyclopropenone sensitization with weekly scalp DPC. TCRdb called the RACE reads again in MiXCR, with one record for every CDR3 protein. The sample carries approximately 350,000 distinct CDR3 sequences, approximately 6.3% recorded once. The sequencing here drew on whole blood, taken in connection with sensitization to the hapten diphenylcyclopropenone (DPC). These receptor sequences come from a woman aged 18 to 35 with alopecia areata. Some clones in this sample may be carry-over from other donors' samples.

This clonotype was observed many times. The rearrangement links TRBV20-1 to TRBJ1-4; 7 bases are shared with TRBD1. The CDR3 loop spans 13 amino acids. Germline assignment: CDR1 DFQATT and CDR2 SNEGSKA (reference sequence). V lost 4 bases to trimming and J lost 8 bases; unmatched junction nucleotides: 7. The DNA for the CDR3 is TGCAGTGCTACCGGGACAGCAAGCGAAAAACTGTTTTTT. Translating gives CSATGTASEKLFF.

This clonotype was counted ten times or more. V gene TRBV20-1 combines with J gene TRBJ2-5, with unresolved D. V was pared by 0 bases and J by 2 bases, with 10 bases between. The germline V gene has CDR1 DFQATT and CDR2 SNEGSKA (reference sequence). The CDR3 runs to 14 residues. The CDR3 DNA sequence: TGCAGTGCTAGAGACCTAGACCTACAAGAGACCCAGTACTTC. This gives the protein CSARDLDLQETQYF.

This clonotype was counted ten times or more. This sequence joins TRBV20-1 and TRBJ2-7, with 11 bases fitting TRBD2. The CDR3 contains 14 residues. Per the germline V gene, CDR1 is DFQATT and CDR2 is SNEGSKA (reference sequence). V was clipped by 2 bases and J by 2 bases; unmatched bases: 2. The CDR3 sequence: CSARRLAGTYEQYF. CDR3 nucleotides: TGCAGTGCTAGAAGACTAGCGGGGACCTACGAGCAGTACTTC.

In its sample, this clonotype was seen many times. The chain uses TRBV28 and TRBJ1-5, with a tentative D call TRBD1 (5 bases). The CDR3 is made up of 15 amino acids. Trimming removed 6 bases at V and 2 bases at J, with 14 bases between. Germline V gene data show CDR1 as MDHEN and CDR2 as SYDVKM. CDR3 sequence: CASRLGARGNQPQHF. CDR3 bases: TGTGCCAGCAGGTTAGGGGCGCGGGGCAATCAGCCCCAGCATTTT.

This clonotype has a count of ten or more. The genes are TRBV6-1 and TRBJ2-1; 9 bases agree with TRBD2. After removal of 8 bases from V and 5 bases from J, the junction contained 7 bases not matched to a gene. CDR1 is MNHNS and CDR2 is SASEGT in the germline V gene. This CDR3 is 14 amino acids long. The DNA of the CDR3 is TGTGCCAGCGAGGAGCGGGGGGATCACAATGAGCAGTTCTTC. Protein: CASEERGDHNEQFF.

This clonotype was recorded a few times. The CDR3 DNA reads TGTGCCAGCAGCCCCCGGACTAGCGGGGGTCTCGATGAGCAGTTCTTC. Its translation: CASSPRTSGGLDEQFF. The gene calls are TRBV7-2 and TRBJ2-1; TRBD2 matches at 13 bases. Trimming cost V 5 bases and J 8 bases; bases outside gene matches: 9. Looked up from germline, CDR1 is SGHTA and CDR2 is FQGNSA. CDR3 length equals 16 residues. The full variable domain, with the rest looked up from reference TRBV7-2 and TRBJ2-1, is GAGVSQSPSNKVTEKGKDVELRCDPISGHTALYWYRQSLGQGLEFLIYFQGNSAPDKSGLPSDRFSAERTGGSVSTLTIQRTQQEDSAVYLCASSPRTSGGLDEQFFGPGTRLTVL.

The genes are TRBV24-1 and TRBJ1-2; D is unresolved. The germline V gene has CDR1 KGHDR and CDR2 SFDVKD. V was trimmed by 1 base and J by 1 base, leaving 24 bases between them. The CDR3 has 20 amino acids. Written as DNA, the CDR3 is TGTGCCACCAGTGATTTAAAGAAGGTTTTCACGAGTACACGTAACTATGGCTACACCTTC. It yields the protein CATSDLKKVFTSTRNYGYTF.

This sequence joins TRBV6-6 and TRBJ1-2, with D perhaps matching TRBD1 (5 bases). The CDR3 runs to 17 residues. CDR1 is MNHNY, CDR2 SVGAGI, per germline (reference sequence). The V end lost 7 bases, the J end lost 1 base, and 22 bases lay between the germline ends. The chain's CDR3 is CASTQGEGRLDNYGYTF. The CDR3 DNA follows: TGTGCCAGCACCCAAGGGGAGGGGAGATTGGATAACTATGGCTACACCTTC.

This clonotype was detected ten times or more. The J gene is TRBJ1-2, the V gene TRBV6-5, with no clear D. This CDR3 has 15 residues. Per the germline V gene, CDR1 is MNHEY and CDR2 is SVGAGI. V lost 7 bases and J lost 3, with 18 bases in between. CDR3 in DNA: TGTGCCAGCATAGAACGGATCGATTCACACTATGGCTACACCTTC. Its translation is CASIERIDSHYGYTF.

This clonotype showed up many times. This CDR3 reads CASSQGLANHIQYF. CDR3 nucleotide sequence: TGCGCCAGCAGCCAGGGTCTAGCTAACCACATTCAGTACTTC. This chain uses TRBV5-1 with TRBJ2-4; D tentatively fits TRBD1 or TRBD2 (5 bases each). CDR3 size: 14 residues. Germline CDR1 SGHRS, CDR2 YFSETQ. Trimming took 4 bases from V and 8 from J, leaving 16 bases between them.

This clonotype was seen more than once but under ten times. V is TRBV20-1 and J is TRBJ1-5, with TRBD1 matching over 7 bases. The germline CDR1 and CDR2 sequences are DFQATT and SNEGSKA (reference sequence). J lost 3 bases, V lost 3 bases, and 2 bases had no gene match. The CDR3 sequence is 13 residues long. The CDR3 spells CSASGTDNQPQHF. CDR3 nucleotides: TGCAGTGCTAGCGGGACAGACAATCAGCCCCAGCATTTT.

This clonotype was counted at least ten times. The genes are TRBV15 and TRBJ2-7, with TRBD2 matching 7 bases. There are 14 residues in the CDR3. The germline gives CDR1 LNHNV, CDR2 YYDKDF (reference sequence). J gave up 5 bases and V 1 base, and 5 bases lay outside the gene matches. The CDR3 nucleotides read TGTGCCACCAGCAGAGGGGGGGGTTACCACGAGCAGTACTTC. Translated, it gives CATSRGGGYHEQYF. The complete variable domain, with remaining parts taken from reference TRBV15 and TRBJ2-7, reads DAMVIQNPRYQVTQFGKPVTLSCSQTLNHNVMYWYQQKSSQAPKLLFHYYDKDFNNEADTPDNFQSRRPNTSFCFLDIRSPGLGDTAMYLCATSRGGGYHEQYFGPGTRLTVT.

This clonotype occurred many times. V is TRBV5-5 and J is TRBJ2-1; a weak D match, TRBD1 (8 bases). This CDR3 comprises 12 residues. V was clipped by 7 bases and J by 10 bases, with 15 bases between them. Germline V gene sequence: CDR1 SGHKS, CDR2 YYEKEE (reference sequence). CDR3 sequence (DNA): TGTGCCAGCCGCCTACAGGGGGGGGAGCAGTTCTTC. This translates into CASRLQGGEQFF.

This clonotype was found many times. This chain uses TRBV6-6 with TRBJ2-5; TRBD1 matches at 11 bases. The CDR3 spans 15 residues. Germline V gives CDR1 MNHNY, CDR2 SVGAGI (reference sequence). J lost 3 bases, V lost 5 bases, and 5 bases had no gene match. The CDR3 is CASSAPGQGEETQYF. For the CDR3, the DNA is TGTGCCAGCAGTGCGCCGGGACAGGGGGAAGAGACCCAGTACTTC.

This clonotype turned up a few times. DNA for the CDR3: TGTGCCAGCAGTGGGACAGGGGGCGTCTATGGCTACACCTTC. Protein: CASSGTGGVYGYTF. This rearrangement joins TRBV2 to TRBJ1-2; TRBD1 matches at 11 bases. Germline CDR1 SNHLY, CDR2 FYNNEI. The trim removed 4 bases at V and 4 bases at J, leaving 2 bases unmatched. CDR3 size: 14 residues.

This clonotype was detected many times. V is TRBV10-3 and J is TRBJ2-7, with D uncertain. Germline V gene data show CDR1 as ENHRY and CDR2 as SYGVKD. The CDR3 contains 15 residues. V was cut by 0 bases and J by 0 bases, with 9 bases left in between. Here the CDR3 reads CAISESGKSSYEQYF. In DNA, the CDR3 is TGTGCCATCAGTGAGTCGGGGAAGAGCTCCTACGAGCAGTACTTC.

The CDR3 sequence: CASSLEGPNTEAFF. The CDR3 DNA is TGTGCCAGCAGCTTAGAGGGCCCGAACACTGAAGCTTTCTTT. The chain is built from TRBV7-6 and TRBJ1-1; D gene unclear. Trimming left V 1 base short and J 1 base short, with 7 bases between. The CDR3 has 14 amino acids. The germline gives CDR1 SGHVS, CDR2 FNYEAQ. The entire variable domain, with the rest obtained from reference TRBV7-6 and TRBJ1-1, is as follows: GAGVSQSPRYKVTKRGQDVALRCDPISGHVSLYWYRQALGQGPEFLTYFNYEAQQDKSGLPNDRFSAERPEGSISTLTIQRTEQRDSAMYRCASSLEGPNTEAFFGQGTRLTVV.

This clonotype has a count of ten or more. This chain links TRBV4-1 with TRBJ2-1; 9 positions match TRBD1. Germline V gene sequence: CDR1 MGHRA, CDR2 YSYEKL. Trimming removed 1 base from V and 4 bases from J; junction bases left unmatched: 5. The CDR3 is 16 amino acids. CDR3: CASSQAGTGHYNEQFF. The CDR3 DNA is TGCGCCAGCAGCCAAGCCGGGACAGGGCATTACAATGAGCAGTTCTTC.

The chain employs TRBV20-1 and TRBJ2-5; 14 nucleotides agree with TRBD2. The ends lost 4 bases at V and 5 bases at J; junction bases unmatched: 9. CDR1 is DFQATT and CDR2 is SNEGSKA in the germline V gene (reference sequence). CDR3 size: 16 residues. The CDR3 bases are TGCAGTGCTACACAACCGGGACTAGCGGGGGTGGAGACCCAGTACTTC. Protein: CSATQPGLAGVETQYF.

In this sample, this clonotype turned up a few times. The V gene is TRBV3-1, the J gene TRBJ1-4, with TRBD1 matching over 8 bases. There are 16 residues in the CDR3. The junction had 10 bases not matched to a gene; V was cut back by 3 bases and J by 7 bases. Looked up from germline, CDR1 is LGHDT and CDR2 is YNNKEL (reference sequence). Here the CDR3 reads CASSHFRRGPSEKLFF. In nucleotides, the CDR3 is TGTGCCAGCAGCCATTTCCGCAGGGGGCCAAGTGAAAAACTGTTTTTT.